The clone carrying this TCR beta chain showed up just a few times. The record originates from a study of T-cell reconstitution after alpha-beta-depleted transplantation in children. With 11 bases clipped from V and 3 bases from J, the junction kept 9 bases outside the gene matches. This CDR3 has 14 residues. Per the germline V gene, CDR1 is LGHNA and CDR2 is YSLEER. The library targeted TCRbeta and was prepared with unique molecular identifiers. TCRdb independently ran MiXCR on the PCR reads; one entry per CDR3 protein. The sample includes approximately 490,000 distinct CDR3 sequences, under 15% of them seen just once.

The specimen was PBMCs from the stem cell graft donor, collected from the stem cell graft. V and J are TRBV4-3 and TRBJ2-3, with 9 bases fitting TRBD2. The origin of this receptor is a human donor who donated a stem cell graft to a child with combined immunodeficiency. CDR3 sequence: CACSSGRGTDTQYF. DNA for the CDR3: TGCGCCTGTAGTAGCGGGAGAGGGACAGATACGCAGTATTTT.